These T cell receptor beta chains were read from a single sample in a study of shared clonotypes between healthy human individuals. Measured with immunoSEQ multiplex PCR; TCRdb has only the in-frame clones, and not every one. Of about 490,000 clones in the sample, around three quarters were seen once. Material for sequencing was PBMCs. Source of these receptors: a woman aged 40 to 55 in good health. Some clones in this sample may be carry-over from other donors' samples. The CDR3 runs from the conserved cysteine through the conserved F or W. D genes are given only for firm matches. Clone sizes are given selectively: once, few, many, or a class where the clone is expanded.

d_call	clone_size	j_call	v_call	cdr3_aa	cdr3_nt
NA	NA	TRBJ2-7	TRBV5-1	CASSLSTTHYEQYF	TGCGCCAGCAGCTTAAGCACTACCCACTACGAGCAGTACTTC
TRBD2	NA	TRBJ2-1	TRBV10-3	CAITSGANNEQFF	TGTGCCATCACTAGCGGGGCTAACAATGAGCAGTTCTTC
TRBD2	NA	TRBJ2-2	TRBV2	CASMRGVRASGRAPGTGELFF	TGTGCCAGCATGAGGGGCGTGAGGGCTAGCGGGAGGGCCCCGGGCACCGGGGAGCTGTTTTTT
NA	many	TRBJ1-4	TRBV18	CATSDTATNEKLFF	TGTGCCACCTCCGACACCGCAACTAATGAAAAACTGTTTTTT
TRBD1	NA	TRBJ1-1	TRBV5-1	CASSLAAGTGNTEAFF	TGCGCCAGCAGCCTCGCTGCCGGGACAGGGAACACTGAAGCTTTCTTT
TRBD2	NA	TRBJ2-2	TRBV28	CASRYPSSGVNTGELFF	TGTGCCAGCAGATACCCATCTAGCGGGGTAAACACCGGGGAGCTGTTTTTT
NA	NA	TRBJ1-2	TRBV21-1	CASNINRDRHNYGYTF	TGTGCCAGCAACATAAACCGGGACCGTCATAACTATGGCTACACCTTC
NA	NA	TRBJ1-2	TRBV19	CASSEHNYGYTF	TGTGCCAGTAGTGAACACAACTATGGCTACACCTTC
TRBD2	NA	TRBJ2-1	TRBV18	CASSNLAGTYNEQFF	TGTGCCAGCTCAAACCTAGCGGGAACCTACAATGAGCAGTTCTTC
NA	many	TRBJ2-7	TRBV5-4	CASSLGQGMDEQYF	TGTGCCAGCAGCTTGGGGCAGGGGATGGACGAGCAGTACTTC
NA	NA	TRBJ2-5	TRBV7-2	CASSPGTDGAWEQYF	TGTGCCAGCAGCCCGGGGACGGACGGGGCGTGGGAGCAGTACTTC
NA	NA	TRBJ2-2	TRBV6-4	CASSQGRTGELFF	TGTGCCAGCAGCCAGGGGAGGACCGGGGAGCTGTTTTTT
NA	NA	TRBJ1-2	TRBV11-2	CASSPTGRKGHGYTF	TGTGCCAGCAGCCCCACAGGAAGGAAGGGGCACGGCTACACCTTC
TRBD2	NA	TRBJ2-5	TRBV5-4	CASSPGGTIQETQYF	TGTGCCAGCAGCCCGGGCGGGACTATCCAAGAGACCCAGTACTTC
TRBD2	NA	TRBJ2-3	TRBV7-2	CASRKITGTSGYF	TGTGCCAGCAGAAAGATTACCGGGACTAGCGGATATTTT
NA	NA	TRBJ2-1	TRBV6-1	CASSEIVGRRHNEQFF	TGTGCCAGCAGTGAAATCGTAGGGCGGAGACACAATGAGCAGTTCTTC
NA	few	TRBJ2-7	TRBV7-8	CASRSGAGMYEQYF	TGTGCCAGCAGATCAGGGGCAGGGATGTATGAGCAGTACTTC
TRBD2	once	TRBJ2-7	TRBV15	CATSRTGGPTYEQYF	TGTGCCACCAGCAGAACGGGAGGACCTACCTACGAGCAGTACTTC
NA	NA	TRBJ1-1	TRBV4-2	CASSQGTRIEAFF	TGTGCCAGCAGCCAAGGGACACGAATTGAAGCTTTCTTT
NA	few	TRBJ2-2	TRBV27	CASSPEWGRRPGELFF	TGTGCCAGCAGTCCCGAGTGGGGGCGGAGACCCGGGGAGCTGTTTTTT
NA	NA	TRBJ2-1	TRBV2	CASSALQTDLGEQFF	TGTGCCAGCAGTGCGTTGCAGACGGACCTGGGCGAGCAGTTCTTC
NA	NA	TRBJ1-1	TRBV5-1	CASSLGARGRSTEAFF	TGCGCCAGCAGCTTGGGAGCTAGGGGCCGGAGCACTGAAGCTTTCTTT
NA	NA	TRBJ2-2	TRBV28	CASSLGHTGELFF	TGTGCCAGCAGTCTAGGGCACACCGGGGAGCTGTTTTTT
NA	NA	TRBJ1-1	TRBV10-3	CAISFQENTEAFF	TGTGCCATCAGTTTCCAAGAGAACACTGAAGCTTTCTTT
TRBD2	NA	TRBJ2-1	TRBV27	CASTDTSGRSYNEQFF	TGTGCCAGCACAGACACTAGCGGGAGGTCCTACAATGAGCAGTTCTTC
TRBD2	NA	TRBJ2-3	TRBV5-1	CASSLGAGGGTDTQYF	TGCGCCAGCAGCTTGGGGGCGGGAGGCGGCACAGATACGCAGTATTTT
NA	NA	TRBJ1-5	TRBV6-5	CASSYGSNQPQHF	TGTGCCAGCAGTTATGGTAGCAATCAGCCCCAGCATTTT
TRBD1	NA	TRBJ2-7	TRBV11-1	CASSPGTGEAVEQYF	TGTGCCAGCAGTCCCGGGACAGGGGAAGCCGTCGAGCAGTACTTC
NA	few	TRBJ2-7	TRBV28	CASSPLGEVSYEQYF	TGTGCCAGCAGCCCCCTGGGTGAGGTCTCCTACGAGCAGTACTTC
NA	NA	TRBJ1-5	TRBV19	CASSMYNQPQHF	TGTGCCAGTAGTATGTACAATCAGCCCCAGCATTTT
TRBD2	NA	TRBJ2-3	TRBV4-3	CASSQDHAGAADTQYF	TGCGCCAGCAGCCAAGATCACGCGGGAGCAGCAGATACGCAGTATTTT
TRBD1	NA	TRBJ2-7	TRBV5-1	CASSSGQGDAYEQYF	TGCGCCAGCAGCTCGGGACAGGGGGATGCCTACGAGCAGTACTTC
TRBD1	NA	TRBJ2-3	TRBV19	CASTGTGKGDTQYF	TGTGCCAGTACGGGGACAGGGAAAGGAGATACGCAGTATTTT
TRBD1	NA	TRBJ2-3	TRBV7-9	CASSSGQSFTQYF	TGTGCCAGCAGCTCGGGACAGTCGTTTACGCAGTATTTT
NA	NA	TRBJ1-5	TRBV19	CASSPLDPASNQPQHF	TGTGCCAGTAGTCCGCTTGACCCGGCTAGCAATCAGCCCCAGCATTTT
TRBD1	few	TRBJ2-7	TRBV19	CASSILQGRYYEQYF	TGTGCCAGTAGTATCCTACAGGGGCGGTACTACGAGCAGTACTTC
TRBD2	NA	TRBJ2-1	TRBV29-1	CSGSGSFYNEQFF	TGCAGCGGTAGCGGGAGTTTCTACAATGAGCAGTTCTTC
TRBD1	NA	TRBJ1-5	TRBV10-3	CAISQDRAQPQHF	TGTGCCATCAGCCAAGACAGGGCACAGCCCCAGCATTTT
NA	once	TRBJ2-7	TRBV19	CASSRDSYEQYF	TGTGCCAGTAGTAGGGACTCCTACGAGCAGTACTTC
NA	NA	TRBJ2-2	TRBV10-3	CATGGGTTTGELFF	TGTGCCACCGGGGGCGGGACAACAACCGGGGAGCTGTTTTTT
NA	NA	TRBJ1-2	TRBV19	CASRSLIPLTYGYTF	TGTGCCAGTAGATCTTTGATCCCCCTGACCTATGGCTACACCTTC
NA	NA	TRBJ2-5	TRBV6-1	CASRATGGGTQYF	TGTGCCAGCAGGGCTACAGGCGGCGGGACCCAGTACTTC
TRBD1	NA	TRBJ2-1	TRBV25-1	CASSDGPGQLNEQFF	TGTGCCAGCAGTGATGGGCCGGGACAGCTAAATGAGCAGTTCTTC
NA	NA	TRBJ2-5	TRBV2	CASSRTERETQYF	TGTGCCAGCAGCCGGACAGAGCGAGAGACCCAGTACTTC
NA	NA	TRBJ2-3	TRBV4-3	CASSQDSLTDTQYF	TGCGCCAGCAGCCAAGACTCCCTTACAGATACGCAGTATTTT
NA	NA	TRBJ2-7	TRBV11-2	CASSSRQAGFSYEQYF	TGTGCCAGCAGCAGCCGGCAAGCGGGTTTCTCCTACGAGCAGTACTTC
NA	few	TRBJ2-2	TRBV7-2	CASSSTDTGELFF	TGTGCCAGCAGCTCGACAGACACCGGGGAGCTGTTTTTT
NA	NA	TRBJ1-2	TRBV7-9	CASSLRNSIVDRGGYTF	TGTGCCAGCAGCTTAAGGAACTCGATTGTTGACCGGGGAGGCTACACCTTC
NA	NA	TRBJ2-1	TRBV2	CASIRSGGQFF	TGTGCCAGCATACGGAGCGGAGGTCAGTTCTTC
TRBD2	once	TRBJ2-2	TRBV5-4	CASSLGPSGSNDGELFF	TGTGCCAGCAGCTTGGGTCCTAGCGGGAGTAACGACGGGGAGCTGTTTTTT
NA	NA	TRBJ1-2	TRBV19	CASSPDMSRPGYTF	TGTGCCAGTAGTCCGGACATGTCCCGTCCGGGCTACACCTTC
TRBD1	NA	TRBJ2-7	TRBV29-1	CSVQPGQGNYEQYF	TGCAGCGTTCAACCCGGACAGGGAAACTACGAGCAGTACTTC
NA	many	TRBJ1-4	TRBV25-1	CASSEWFSGTNEKLFF	TGTGCCAGCAGTGAATGGTTTTCAGGGACTAATGAAAAACTGTTTTTT
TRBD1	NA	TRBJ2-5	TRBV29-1	CSVVSGTEYQETQYF	TGCAGCGTTGTTTCCGGGACAGAGTACCAAGAGACCCAGTACTTC
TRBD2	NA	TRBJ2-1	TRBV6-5	CASSYPSGRARDEQFF	TGTGCCAGCAGTTACCCTAGCGGGAGGGCCAGAGATGAGCAGTTCTTC